The clone carrying this T cell receptor beta chain was seen at least ten times. The antigen remains undetermined. This record comes from a study of shared clonotypes between healthy human individuals. Study-wide results and caveats: Non-shared clonotypes were found to have lower generation probabilities than the clonotypes that were shared by all four of the sorted-subset donors. Among donors, the sharing of clonotypes was expected to be influenced by sequencing depth.

Recent vaccinations or acute infections were absent in the healthy HIV-negative adult donors. The donors, all of them Caucasian adults, lived in Nashville, Tennessee. The CDR3 covers 18 residues. Deletions cut 5 bases from V and 0 bases from J, with 20 bases between. CDR1 and CDR2 (germline): MNHEY, SMNVEV (reference sequence). Generated by immunoSEQ multiplex PCR, the TCRdb table keeps only in-frame clones and is missing some. This table has 700,000 or so clones, roughly 70% appearing once. The sample taken for sequencing was memory CD4+ T cells sorted from blood. Subset meaning: CD45RA-negative fraction. V usage is TRBV27 and J usage is TRBJ2-1, with D possibly being TRBD1 or TRBD2 (6 bases each). The clonotype comes from a woman in her thirties in good health. CDR3 sequence: CASSPTLPRGGSYNEQFF. CDR3 bases: TGTGCCAGCAGTCCGACGTTACCCAGGGGAGGCTCCTACAATGAGCAGTTCTTC.